The entry below gives a single T cell receptor beta chain sequence along with its context. Its antigen is not identified. The CDR3 is made up of 14 amino acids. Germline CDR1 is DFQATT and CDR2 is SNEGSKA (reference sequence). V lost 6 bases and J lost 7; bases outside the gene matches: 7. This sample is part of a study of response to subunit inactivated influenza vaccine. TCRdb reprocessed the RT-PCR reads via MiXCR and lists one record per CDR3 protein. Here the sample spans around 470,000 distinct CDR3 sequences, around 7.9% being singletons. Study results and limitations: The authors suggested that every seasonal influenza vaccination recruits few new T cells.

The chain recombines TRBV20-1 with TRBJ2-1, with 12 nucleotides matching TRBD2. The receptor comes from a man aged 45 to 70 who received an inactivated influenza vaccine. The sequenced sample was PBMCs from blood, obtained around 2 years after vaccination. The CDR3 DNA reads as TGCAGTGCCGCCCCGCTAGCGGGAGGGAATGAGCAGTTCTTC. This sequence encodes CSAAPLAGGNEQFF.